This T cell receptor beta chain was recorded in a study of vaccination effects on CD4 cells after COVID-19. Study as a whole: All participants had two doses of either the BNT162b2 or mRNA-1273 vaccine.

On this clone: Its antigen is unknown.

Viral peptide pools were used in the ViraFEST assay to expand antigen-specific CD4+ T cells, and sequencing came afterward. The culture ran for 10 days, and then CD4+ T cells were isolated. Recipients of the vaccine had no prior SARS-CoV-2 infection and negative nucleocapsid antibodies. The culture medium for around 2 million PBMC per well included 10 IU/ml IL-2 and 8.5 to 10 ug/ml peptides. Using immunoSEQ multiplex PCR, the repertoire was profiled, and TCRdb retains in-frame clones only, with some absent. The sample holds under 80,000 clones, about 79% seen once. The CDR3 length is 13 residues. The sample consisted of CD4+ T cells from PBMCs cultured with SARS-CoV-2 spike peptides, taken before COVID-19 vaccination. The TCR originated in a human donor who received a COVID-19 vaccine. This chain connects TRBV12-1 to TRBJ2-5; TRBD2 is taken as the D call from the table, unchecked against the DNA. TRBV12-1 is reported as a pseudogene. Written as DNA, the CDR3 is TGTGCCAGCGACGGGAACACACAAGAGACCCAGTACTTC. Translation gives CASDGNTQETQYF.